These 28 T cell receptor beta chains were sequenced from one sample in a study of CD8+CD57+ T cells in acquired aplastic anemia. Both TCR beta VDJ combination and CDR3 sequence profiling were carried out. Genomic DNA was the template for this profiling. TCRdb reprocessed the reads via MiXCR and lists one record per CDR3 protein. The table has roughly 240,000 distinct CDR3 sequences, roughly half seen once. Sequencing involved patients with CD8+CD57+ cell expansion previously shown by flow cytometry. Sequences were obtained from sorted CD4+, CD8+, or CD8+CD57+ T cells (not recorded which) from PBMCs. The source of these receptors is a human donor with aplastic anemia.

This clonotype was observed many times. In DNA form, the CDR3 reads TGTGCCAGCAGTGTTGGTAGCGGGAATAATGAGCAGTTCTTC. Amino acid sequence: CASSVGSGNNEQFF. The genes are TRBV6-4 and TRBJ2-1; 8 nucleotides agree with TRBD2. The CDR3 loop spans 14 amino acids. The germline gives CDR1 MRHNA, CDR2 SNTAGT. The V segment lost 4 bases and the J segment 7 bases; nucleotides outside the gene matches: 6.

The CDR3 protein is CASSIREGYEQYF. Written as DNA, the CDR3 is TGTGCCAGTAGTATCCGTGAGGGCTACGAGCAGTACTTC. The chain employs TRBV19 and TRBJ2-7; maybe TRBD2 (5 bases). The CDR3 sequence is 13 residues long. Germline CDR1 is LNHDA and CDR2 is SQIVND (reference sequence). V lost 3 bases, J lost 3 bases, and 9 bases lay in between.

This clonotype has just one count. This may come from a read error, since a much larger clone is one base off. This CDR3 fails to terminate in the conserved phenylalanine or tryptophan, so it likely reflects a read error. The V and J genes are TRBV6-6 and TRBJ1-3, with no clear D. The CDR3 totals 12 residues. V shed 2 bases and J shed 4 bases, with 3 bases lying between them. From germline, CDR1 is MNHNY and CDR2 SVGAGI (reference sequence). The CDR3 DNA follows: TGTGCCAGCAGTTACGAGGGAAACACCATATATTCT. It encodes CASSYEGNTIYS.

The chain is built from TRBV25-1 and TRBJ2-1; 8 bases fit TRBD1. Germline V CDR1 and CDR2: MGHDK, SYGVNS. The CDR3 has 18 residues. J lost 6 bases, V lost 2 bases, and 15 bases had no gene match. The DNA of the CDR3 is TGTGCCAGCAGTGAACTCCCCCGGACAGGGTCTGCGACCAATGAGCAGTTCTTC. It specifies CASSELPRTGSATNEQFF. The variable domain in full, with the rest retrieved from reference TRBV25-1 and TRBJ2-1, is EADIYQTPRYLVIGTGKKITLECSQTMGHDKMYWYQQDPGMELHLIHYSYGVNSTEKGDLSSESTVSRIRTEHFPLTLESARPSHTSQYLCASSELPRTGSATNEQFFGPGTRLTVL.

The chain is built from TRBV15 and TRBJ2-7; D is unclear. This CDR3 is built from 20 residues. V was trimmed by 0 bases and J by 3 bases, leaving 27 bases between them. Germline CDR1 is LNHNV and CDR2 is YYDKDF (reference sequence). This CDR3 reads CATSRDLLRRTPPDDYEQYF. Written as DNA, the CDR3 is TGTGCCACCAGCAGAGACCTCCTGAGACGGACGCCTCCGGACGACTACGAGCAGTACTTC.

Ten or more counts support this clonotype. This chain connects TRBV6-1 to TRBJ2-7; 8 bases fit TRBD1. The length of the CDR3 is 14 residues. V trimming: 0 bases; J trimming: 3 bases; junction bases outside the gene matches: 1. Germline V gives CDR1 MNHNS, CDR2 SASEGT. CDR3 residues: CASSEADRDYEQYF. CDR3 bases: TGTGCCAGCAGTGAAGCGGACAGGGACTACGAGCAGTACTTC.

The V gene is TRBV7-9, the J gene TRBJ1-1, with D perhaps TRBD1 (5 bases). The length of the CDR3 is 14 residues. Germline CDR1 and CDR2: SEHNR and FQNEAQ (reference sequence). Deletions cut 6 bases from V and 7 bases from J, with 18 bases between. CDR3 in amino acids: CASSYSAGRDEAFF. As DNA, the CDR3 is TGTGCCAGCAGTTACTCTGCAGGGCGAGATGAAGCTTTCTTT.

This clonotype came up many times. This chain uses TRBV20-1 with TRBJ1-2; D possibly corresponds to TRBD1 (6 bases). From germline, CDR1 is DFQATT and CDR2 SNEGSKA (reference sequence). There are 15 residues in the CDR3. Trimming shortened V by 1 base and J by 8 bases, and 20 bases separated the two germline ends. The CDR3 here is CSARGPSRGPRGYTF. Here the CDR3 DNA reads TGCAGTGCTAGAGGGCCCAGTCGGGGGCCTCGGGGCTACACCTTC.

Concerning this clonotype: A much larger clone is a single base away; this may be a read error. The J gene is TRBJ1-2, the V gene TRBV20-1; tentative D call: TRBD1 (5 bases). Germline CDR1 is DFQATT and CDR2 is SNEGSKA (reference sequence). V was shortened by 5 bases and J by 4 bases, with 17 bases between the two germline ends. The CDR3 runs to 14 residues. CDR3 in DNA: TGCAGTGCTGGAGGGGAGGGTTTGGGCTATGGCTACACCTTC. This encodes CSAGGEGLGYGYTF.

The chain is built from TRBV29-1 and TRBJ2-7; 7 nucleotides line up with TRBD2. CDR3 length equals 13 residues. V dropped 3 bases and J dropped 2; count of bases not matched to a gene: 4. Germline V lookup: CDR1 SQVTM, CDR2 ANQGSEA. The CDR3, as DNA: TGCAGCGTTGAGGCGGGGGATCCCTACGAGCAGTACTTC. Its translation is CSVEAGDPYEQYF.

This clonotype was seen more than once but under ten times. This CDR3 fails to terminate in the conserved phenylalanine or tryptophan, so it likely reflects a read error. The chain employs TRBV2 and TRBJ2-1; D may be TRBD2 (6 bases). The CDR3 is made up of 15 amino acids. Germline CDR1 and CDR2: SNHLY and FYNNEI. Between the trimmed V and J ends, which lost 2 bases and 0 bases, there was a span of 8 bases. CDR3 amino acids: CASSERGYSYNEQFL. In DNA, the CDR3 is TGTGCCAGCAGTGAACGGGGGTACTCCTACAATGAGCAGTTCCTC.

About this clonotype itself: This clone may be a read error of a much larger clone one base away. V usage is TRBV9 and J usage is TRBJ2-6; D unresolved. Trimming took 4 bases from V and 0 from J, leaving 5 bases between them. Germline-derived CDR1 and CDR2 are SGDLS and YYNGEE. The CDR3 is 14 residues long. The CDR3 nucleotides are TGTGCCAGCAGCAGACGCTCTGGGGCCAACGTCCTGACTTTC. Translation: CASSRRSGANVLTF.

This clonotype has only a few counts. This chain links TRBV7-9 with TRBJ2-7; D possibly corresponds to TRBD1 (6 bases). V lost 5 bases, J lost 7 bases, and 21 bases lay in between. The CDR3 spans 15 residues. Germline-derived CDR1 and CDR2 are SEHNR and FQNEAQ (reference sequence). The CDR3 here is CASSPGWGRSWEQYF. The CDR3 DNA follows: TGTGCCAGCAGCCCTGGGTGGGGGCGATCTTGGGAGCAGTACTTC.

This clonotype has a handful of counts. The chain carries TRBV13 and TRBJ1-4, with 7 bases identical to TRBD1. The CDR3 is 15 residues long. J was trimmed by 2 bases and V by 6 bases; bases with no gene match: 6. The V gene's germline CDR1 is PRHDT and CDR2 FYEKMQ (reference sequence). CDR3 amino acids: CASRTRGTTNEKLFF. CDR3 bases: TGTGCCAGCAGAACCAGGGGGACGACTAATGAAAAACTGTTTTTT.

The J gene is TRBJ2-7, the V gene TRBV14; D gene uncertain. With 6 bases removed from V and 0 bases from J, the gap between germline ends came to 15 bases. There are 15 residues in the CDR3. The germline V gene has CDR1 SGHDN and CDR2 FVKESK. In nucleotides, the CDR3 is TGTGCCAGCAGTTCTGGACCCCTGAGCTCCTACGAGCAGTACTTC. Translating it yields CASSSGPLSSYEQYF.

This clonotype occurred once. This rearrangement joins TRBV15 to TRBJ2-7; 9 nucleotides agree with TRBD1. V was pared by 1 base and J by 2 bases, with 9 bases of the junction left unmatched. From germline, CDR1 is LNHNV and CDR2 YYDKDF (reference sequence). The CDR3 is 17 amino acids. The CDR3 protein is CATSRVARTGDAYEQYF. In DNA form, the CDR3 reads TGTGCCACCAGCAGAGTTGCGAGGACAGGGGATGCCTACGAGCAGTACTTC.

This chain uses TRBV10-3 with TRBJ2-7; D ambiguous. The CDR3 spans 14 residues. V lost 3 bases and J 4 bases, leaving 13 bases between the germline ends. Per the germline V gene, CDR1 is ENHRY and CDR2 is SYGVKD. CDR3 protein: CAISDGGPYYEQYF. The CDR3 region has the DNA TGTGCCATCAGTGACGGTGGCCCGTATTACGAGCAGTACTTC.

This clonotype has ten or more counts. J is TRBJ1-1 and V is TRBV11-1; no firm D call. Deletions cut 1 base from V and 0 bases from J, with 12 bases between. Germline V gene data show CDR1 as SGHAT and CDR2 as FQDESV (reference sequence). The CDR3 has 16 amino acids. CDR3 protein: CASSLVGASMNTEAFF. CDR3 bases: TGTGCCAGCAGCTTAGTGGGTGCCAGTATGAACACTGAAGCTTTCTTT.

The sample holds many counts of this clonotype. The V call is TRBV6-4, the J call TRBJ2-2; the D is unclear. The CDR3 has 14 residues. Deletions cut 3 bases from V and 3 bases from J, with 8 bases between. From germline, CDR1 is MRHNA and CDR2 SNTAGT. In DNA form, the CDR3 reads TGTGCCAGCAGTGAGGGTTTAGACACCGGGGAGCTGTTTTTT. It encodes CASSEGLDTGELFF.

This clonotype was counted only a few times. The rearrangement uses TRBV5-1 and TRBJ2-7; D perhaps matches TRBD1 (7 bases). V was shortened by 7 bases and J by 7 bases, with 27 bases between the two germline ends. The CDR3 runs to 16 residues. Germline V gene sequence: CDR1 SGHRS, CDR2 YFSETQ. CDR3 protein: CASPFEIGGQFYEQYF. The CDR3 DNA is TGCGCCAGCCCATTCGAAATCGGGGGACAGTTCTATGAGCAGTACTTC.

Only a few counts were recorded for this clonotype. The chain is built from TRBV6-5 and TRBJ1-6, with TRBD1 matching over 8 bases. J gave up 7 bases and V 2 bases, and 1 base lay outside the gene matches. Germline loops: CDR1 MNHEY, CDR2 SVGAGI. The CDR3 loop spans 14 amino acids. CDR3 in amino acids: CASSYGTGNSPLHF. DNA of the CDR3: TGTGCCAGCAGTTACGGGACAGGCAATTCACCCCTCCACTTT.

This clonotype appeared many times. The chain joins TRBV7-9 to TRBJ2-3; perhaps D is TRBD1 or TRBD2 (5 bases each). The CDR3 consists of 14 residues. V dropped 4 bases and J dropped 0 bases, with 8 bases sitting between them. Germline CDR1 SEHNR, CDR2 FQNEAQ (reference sequence). The CDR3 nucleotides are TGTGCCAGCAGCTGGGACGGTAGCACAGATACGCAGTATTTT. This encodes CASSWDGSTDTQYF.

The table lists this clonotype with a few counts. A read error may be the cause here, since a much bigger clone is one base away. The chain combines TRBV9 with TRBJ1-1; no firm D call. The CDR3 runs to 15 residues. Germline CDR1 reads SGDLS; CDR2 reads YYNGEE. Trimming took 0 bases from V and 4 from J, leaving 13 bases between them. As DNA, the CDR3 is TGTGCCAGCAGCGTAGGCGCGAGATTTGCCACTGAAGCTTTCTTT. This encodes CASSVGARFATEAFF.

This clonotype has ten or more counts. The chain's CDR3 is CASSHRRSSYEQYF. In DNA, the CDR3 is TGTGCCAGCAGCCACAGGCGGAGCTCCTACGAGCAGTACTTC. The chain is built from TRBV5-8 and TRBJ2-7; tentative D call: TRBD1 (5 bases). This CDR3 contains 14 residues. Germline CDR1 reads SGHTS; CDR2 reads YDEGEE. V lost 4 bases and J 0 bases, leaving 11 bases between the germline ends.

This rearrangement joins TRBV10-3 to TRBJ1-1; D is unclear. The V and J ends lost 5 bases and 4 bases respectively, with 35 bases between them. The germline V gene has CDR1 ENHRY and CDR2 SYGVKD. The CDR3 is 21 residues long. CDR3 sequence (DNA): TGTGCCATCAGTCGAAGTTTTCGTTTGCACGGTCGGGAAATCGGGAGCACTGAAGCTTTCTTT. It translates to CAISRSFRLHGREIGSTEAFF.

Of note for this clonotype: This may stem from a read error, because a much larger clone lies one nucleotide away. The CDR3 protein is CASSPTTIRREQFF. CDR3 nucleotide sequence: TGTGCCAGCAGCCCCACGACAATTAGGCGGGAGCAGTTCTTC. The chain carries TRBV9 and TRBJ2-1; D unresolved. Germline lookup yields CDR1 SGDLS and CDR2 YYNGEE. The CDR3 has 14 amino acids. The V end was cut by 4 bases, the J end by 10 bases, with 18 bases between.

The rearrangement links TRBV7-2 to TRBJ2-7; D uncertain. The V gene's germline CDR1 is SGHTA and CDR2 FQGNSA. The germline V and J ends were trimmed by 1 base and 3 bases, with 10 bases remaining between them. The CDR3 runs 14 residues. CDR3 protein: CASSLEATRYEQYF. The CDR3 nucleotides are TGTGCCAGCAGCTTAGAGGCGACACGCTACGAGCAGTACTTC.

The table lists this clonotype with many counts. The chain is built from TRBV28 and TRBJ2-7, with D tentatively TRBD2 (5 bases). CDR3 length equals 15 residues. In germline, CDR1 is MDHEN, CDR2 SYDVKM. V was clipped by 4 bases and J by 0 bases, with 13 bases between them. CDR3 protein: CASSSWTGSSYEQYF. The CDR3 nucleotides read TGTGCCAGCAGTTCCTGGACTGGTAGCTCCTACGAGCAGTACTTC.